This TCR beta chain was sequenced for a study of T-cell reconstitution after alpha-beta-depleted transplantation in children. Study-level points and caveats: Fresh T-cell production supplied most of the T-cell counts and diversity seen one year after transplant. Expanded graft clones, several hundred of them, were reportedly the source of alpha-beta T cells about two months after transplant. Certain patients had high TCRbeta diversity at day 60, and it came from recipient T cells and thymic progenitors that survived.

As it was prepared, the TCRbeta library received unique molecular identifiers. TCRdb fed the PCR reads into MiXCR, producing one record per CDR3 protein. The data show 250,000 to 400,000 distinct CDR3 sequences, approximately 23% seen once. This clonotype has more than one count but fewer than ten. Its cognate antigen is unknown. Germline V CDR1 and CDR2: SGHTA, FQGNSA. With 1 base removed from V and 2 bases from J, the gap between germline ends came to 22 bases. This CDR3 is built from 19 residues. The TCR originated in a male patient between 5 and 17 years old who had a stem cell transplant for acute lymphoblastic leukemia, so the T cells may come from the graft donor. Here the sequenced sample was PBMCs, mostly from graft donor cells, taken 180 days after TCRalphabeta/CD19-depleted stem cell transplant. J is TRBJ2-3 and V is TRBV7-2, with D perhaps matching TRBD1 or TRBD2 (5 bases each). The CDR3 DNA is TGTGCCAGCAGCTTAGGTTACATAAGGGACCCGACCTTCACAGATACGCAGTATTTT. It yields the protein CASSLGYIRDPTFTDTQYF.